A selection of T cell receptor beta chains follows, all from one sample in a study of cytomegalovirus exposure and HLA in healthy donors. Clones were read by immunoSEQ multiplex PCR, and TCRdb kept only the in-frame ones, dropping some. The sample records 130,000 to 150,000 clones, roughly 82% being singletons. Source material: PBMCs. These TCRs come from a male donor in good health and CMV-seronegative. Each CDR3 is given with its conserved first and last residue. D genes are given only for firm matches. Not all rows give a size; the values are once, few, many and, for expanded clones, a class.

TRBJ2-5 TRBV6-1 . . TGTGCCAGCAGTGTTATGCCGGGGGAGACCCAGTACTTC CASSVMPGETQYF
TRBJ1-2 TRBV27 TRBD1 once TGTGCCAGCAGTTTAGATGACAGGGGCTATGGCTACACCTTC CASSLDDRGYGYTF
TRBJ2-2 TRBV28 . . TGTGCCAGCAGGGAGGACTATCGGAACACCGGGGAGCTGTTTTTT CASREDYRNTGELFF
TRBJ1-3 TRBV6-1 TRBD1 . TGTGCCAGCACGGGACAGAGCTCTGGAAACACCATATATTTT CASTGQSSGNTIYF
TRBJ2-5 TRBV18 . . TGTGCCAGCTCACCGCCAAAACCCAAAGAGATCCAGTACTTC CASSPPKPKEIQYF
TRBJ1-1 TRBV5-1 TRBD1 . TGCGCCAGCAGCTTGGAGGGACAGCTGACTGAAGCTTTCTTT CASSLEGQLTEAFF
TRBJ2-1 TRBV28 . few TGTGCCAGCAGTTTCCGGACAGTTACAAATGAGCAGTTCTTC CASSFRTVTNEQFF
TRBJ1-1 TRBV7-8 . . TGTGCCAGCAGCTTAGGAGGGTTGCACACTGAAGCTTTCTTT CASSLGGLHTEAFF
TRBJ1-1 TRBV7-8 . once TGTGCCAGCAGCTCCAGGGTTGGGGTGAACACTGAAGCTTTCTTT CASSSRVGVNTEAFF
TRBJ2-7 TRBV7-2 TRBD2 . TGTGCCAGCAGCCCATCGGGGGGACTAGCGGCCTACGAGCAGTACTTC CASSPSGGLAAYEQYF
TRBJ2-7 TRBV27 . . TGTGCCAGCAGTTTATCGGGGGGTGAGCAGTACTTC CASSLSGGEQYF
TRBJ1-1 TRBV11-2 . . TGTGCCAGCAGCTTAGCCTTGGGGAAGGGAGGGCCTGAAGCTTTCTTT CASSLALGKGGPEAFF
TRBJ2-1 TRBV7-2 . . TGTGCCAGCAGCCCAACACCCCGCGGCTACAATGAGCAGTTCTTC CASSPTPRGYNEQFF
TRBJ2-1 TRBV4-2 TRBD2 few TGTGCCAGCAGCCAAGAATCAGCGGGAGAACCCTACAATGAGCAGTTCTTC CASSQESAGEPYNEQFF
TRBJ1-2 TRBV18 . . TGTGCCACCGGGAGACAGACCTATGGCTACACCTTC CATGRQTYGYTF
TRBJ2-1 TRBV30 TRBD2 . TGTGCCTGGACTAGCGGATACAATGAGCAGTTCTTC CAWTSGYNEQFF
TRBJ1-2 TRBV6-5 . . TGTGCCAGCAGGTCCGTTCGGGGCTACACCTTC CASRSVRGYTF
TRBJ1-5 TRBV7-2 TRBD1 . TGTGCCAGCAAACAGGGGAGCGGAAGCAATCAGCCCCAGCATTTT CASKQGSGSNQPQHF
TRBJ1-2 TRBV6-5 . . TGTGCCAGCAGAGCCTCTAGTCTATCCTATGGCTACACCTTC CASRASSLSYGYTF
TRBJ1-1 TRBV18 TRBD1 . TGTGCCAGCTCCGTCCCGGGACAGGGAGGGGTCACTGAAGCTTTCTTT CASSVPGQGGVTEAFF
TRBJ1-6 TRBV6-6 . . TGTGCCAGCAGCCCAGGCGGGGGGCTTGCTTCCCTCCACTTT CASSPGGGLASLHF
TRBJ2-2 TRBV4-1 . few TGCGCCAGCAGTACGCGGGGCACCGGGGAGCTGTTTTTT CASSTRGTGELFF
TRBJ2-3 TRBV7-3 TRBD2 . TGTGCCAGCAGCTTATCTAGCGGGGGGGCTTCAGATACGCAGTATTTT CASSLSSGGASDTQYF
TRBJ1-5 TRBV18 TRBD1 . TGTGCCAGCTCACCGCGACAGGGGGATCAGCCCCAGCATTTT CASSPRQGDQPQHF
TRBJ1-1 TRBV29-1 . . TGCAGCGTTGAAACAGCCCCGAACACTGAAGCTTTCTTT CSVETAPNTEAFF
TRBJ2-2 TRBV2 . . TGTGCCAGCAGGGGGGGGGCGGGCCGTACCGGGGAGCTGTTTTTT CASRGGAGRTGELFF
TRBJ2-7 TRBV29-1 TRBD1 once TGCAGCGTTACCGGGACAGGGGCCTACGAGCAGTACTTC CSVTGTGAYEQYF
TRBJ1-2 TRBV7-9 TRBD1 . TGTGCCAGCAGCCTAGACAGGGGCTGGGGCTACACCTTC CASSLDRGWGYTF
TRBJ1-1 TRBV7-8 TRBD1 . TGTGCCAGCAGCTCACCCGGACAGGGGCCTCTAAACACTGAAGCTTTCTTT CASSSPGQGPLNTEAFF
TRBJ1-1 TRBV5-1 . once TGCGCCAGCAGCGAGTCCCCAGGGCTTGAAGCTTTCTTT CASSESPGLEAFF